The 14 T cell receptor beta chains presented below share a single source sample, sequenced in a study of human T cells and chemical hapten exposure. MiXCR, applied by TCRdb to the RACE reads, yields one record per CDR3 protein. The repertoire has approximately 90,000 distinct CDR3 sequences, 9.5% to 15% of them found once; the top ten carry 2% to 2.5%. As to time point: patch test 1, 2 weeks after DPC sensitization. Treatment reported: therapeutic diphenylcyclopropenone sensitization with weekly scalp DPC. Sequencing was performed on whole blood, taken in connection with sensitization to the hapten diphenylcyclopropenone (DPC). The receptors derive from a woman aged 40 to 55 with alopecia areata. Some clones in this sample may be carry-over from other donors' samples.

The sample holds a few counts of this clonotype. The rearrangement joins TRBV6-2 or TRBV6-3 to TRBJ2-1; possibly TRBD2 for D (5 bases). Germline V gene sequence: CDR1 MNHEY, CDR2 SVGEGT. The CDR3 runs to 13 residues. Deletions cut 2 bases from V and 10 bases from J, with 12 bases between. CDR3 in DNA: TGTGCCAGCAGTTACGACCCAAGAGGGGAGCAGTTCTTC. Its protein product is CASSYDPRGEQFF.

This clonotype came up a few times. The chain combines TRBV28 with TRBJ1-5; D perhaps matches TRBD1 (6 bases). CDR3 length equals 15 residues. V was pared by 9 bases and J by 0 bases, with 15 bases between. The germline V gene has CDR1 MDHEN and CDR2 SYDVKM. The CDR3 region is CASSTGTTSNQPQHF. The CDR3 region has the DNA TGTGCCAGTAGTACCGGGACAACTAGCAATCAGCCCCAGCATTTT.

V usage is TRBV28 and J usage is TRBJ2-7, with D perhaps TRBD2 (6 bases). This CDR3 has 15 amino acids. The ends were cut back, 6 bases at V and 0 bases at J, with 15 bases in the middle. From germline, CDR1 is MDHEN and CDR2 SYDVKM. CDR3 bases: TGTGCCAGCAGCTTAAGCGGAGGGAGCTCCTACGAGCAGTACTTC. Translating gives CASSLSGGSSYEQYF.

This clonotype was seen repeatedly, ten times or more. This chain connects TRBV6-2 or TRBV6-3 to TRBJ1-5; D is unresolved. V dropped 2 bases and J dropped 0 bases, with 8 bases sitting between them. The CDR3 is made up of 15 amino acids. Germline V gene lookup returns CDR1 MNHEY and CDR2 SVGEGT. This chain's CDR3 is CASSYGHYSNQPQHF. The CDR3 DNA reads as TGTGCCAGCAGTTACGGGCACTATAGCAATCAGCCCCAGCATTTT.

The chain is built from TRBV5-5 and TRBJ2-1; D perhaps matches TRBD2 (5 bases). Germline V lookup: CDR1 SGHKS, CDR2 YYEKEE (reference sequence). The ends were cut back, 0 bases at V and 2 bases at J, with 6 bases in the middle. CDR3 size: 14 residues. CDR3 sequence (DNA): TGTGCCAGCAGCTTGGTACTAGCCTACAATGAGCAGTTCTTC. This gives the protein CASSLVLAYNEQFF.

The rearrangement uses TRBV5-1 and TRBJ2-5, with 8 bases matching TRBD1. This CDR3 spans 13 amino acids. Unmatched junction bases numbered 6, after V lost 6 bases and J lost 5 bases. Germline V lookup: CDR1 SGHRS, CDR2 YFSETQ. CDR3 DNA: TGCGCCAGCAAGCAGGGGGCTAGGGAGACCCAGTACTTC. This encodes CASKQGARETQYF. Full variable domain (outside the CDR3, taken from reference TRBV5-1 and TRBJ2-5): KAGVTQTPRYLIKTRGQQVTLSCSPISGHRSVSWYQQTPGQGLQFLFEYFSETQRNKGNFPGRFSGRQFSNSRSEMNVSTLELGDSALYLCASKQGARETQYFGPGTRLLVL.

There are many counts of this clonotype. The V gene is TRBV11-2, the J gene TRBJ2-1; 14 bases line up with TRBD2. Trimming cost V 5 bases and J 7 bases; bases outside gene matches: 7. The germline gives CDR1 SGHAT, CDR2 FQNNGV. The CDR3 spans 16 residues. CDR3 loop: CASSPGTSGSYNEQFF. The CDR3 bases are TGTGCCAGCAGCCCCGGGACTAGCGGGAGTTATAATGAGCAGTTCTTC.

Concerning this clonotype: Possible read error: a much larger clone is one base away. The genes are TRBV11-2 and TRBJ2-1, with 13 positions matching TRBD2. Germline CDR1 reads SGHAT; CDR2 reads FQNNGV. This CDR3 contains 15 residues. The CDR3 DNA is TGTGTCAGCAGCTTGGGACTAGCGGGATATAATGAGCAGTTCTTC. Amino acids: CVSSLGLAGYNEQFF.

This clonotype showed up just a few times. The gene calls are TRBV10-3 and TRBJ1-1, with D possibly matching TRBD1 (5 bases). Trimming stripped 6 bases from V and 7 bases from J, with 12 bases between. Per the germline V gene, CDR1 is ENHRY and CDR2 is SYGVKD. CDR3 size: 12 residues. For the CDR3, the DNA is TGTGCCATCAGGCCCCAGGGTAATGAAGCTTTCTTT. This translates into CAIRPQGNEAFF.

In its sample, this clonotype was seen a few times. V is TRBV4-3 and J is TRBJ1-3; D is undetermined. Trimming took 0 bases from V and 0 from J, leaving 6 bases between them. The CDR3 totals 15 residues. Germline V gene data show CDR1 as LGHNA and CDR2 as YSLEER. The chain's CDR3 is CASSQDGNSGNTIYF. The DNA for the CDR3 is TGCGCCAGCAGCCAAGACGGGAACTCTGGAAACACCATATATTTT.

Many counts were recorded for this clonotype. The V gene is TRBV7-9, the J gene TRBJ1-1; D is possibly TRBD1 (5 bases). Per the germline V gene, CDR1 is SEHNR and CDR2 is FQNEAQ (reference sequence). V was cut by 5 bases and J by 4 bases, with 11 bases left in between. The CDR3 covers 13 residues. The CDR3 sequence is CASSEPGFTEAFF. In DNA form, the CDR3 reads TGTGCCAGCAGCGAACCAGGGTTCACTGAAGCTTTCTTT.

This clonotype was seen a handful of times. The chain has TRBV5-1 and TRBJ2-3, with D possibly TRBD2 on 5 matching bases. This CDR3 comprises 14 residues. Trimming took off 4 bases at V and 2 bases at J, with 11 bases between the two ends. Germline CDR1 and CDR2: SGHRS and YFSETQ. CDR3 sequence reads: CASSVDSNTDTQYF. CDR3 nucleotides: TGCGCCAGCAGCGTGGACTCAAACACAGATACGCAGTATTTT. Full variable domain (outside the CDR3, taken from reference TRBV5-1 and TRBJ2-3): KAGVTQTPRYLIKTRGQQVTLSCSPISGHRSVSWYQQTPGQGLQFLFEYFSETQRNKGNFPGRFSGRQFSNSRSEMNVSTLELGDSALYLCASSVDSNTDTQYFGPGTRLTVL.

This clonotype was detected only a few times. V is TRBV11-2 and J is TRBJ1-4; possible D gene TRBD1, 5 bases. Trimming took off 5 bases at V and 5 bases at J, with 12 bases between the two ends. Germline V gene sequence: CDR1 SGHAT, CDR2 FQNNGV. The CDR3 runs to 14 residues. The CDR3 DNA sequence: TGTGCCAGCAGCACTGCCCACAGGAATGAAAAACTGTTTTTT. Its translation is CASSTAHRNEKLFF.

J is TRBJ2-7 and V is TRBV27; D not resolved. The CDR3 is 11 residues long. Between the trimmed V and J ends, which lost 3 bases and 6 bases, there was a span of 6 bases. Germline V gene lookup returns CDR1 MNHEY and CDR2 SMNVEV (reference sequence). This chain's CDR3 is CASSFGIEQYF. CDR3 nucleotides: TGTGCCAGCAGTTTTGGTATCGAGCAGTACTTC.